This T cell receptor beta chain was found in a study of shared clonotypes between healthy human individuals. Partitioning of CD4+ cells yielded a CD45RA+ naive subset and a CD45RA-negative memory subset. Germline assignment: CDR1 SGHRS and CDR2 YFSETQ. The CDR3 runs to 15 residues. The V gene end was trimmed by 5 bases and the J gene end by 1 base; junction bases not matched to a gene: 4. Points on this clone: Its antigen is unidentified. This same CDR3 is encoded by further DNA sequences in the sample.

General study points: What naive subsets generally showed was a larger estimated richness than memory subsets showed. Limited genetic and exposure-history diversity came from having few donors.

The authors ran the assay at deep level. Some clones are missing from TCRdb's copy, which holds only in-frame ones; the method was immunoSEQ multiplex PCR. Altogether 2 million to 2.5 million clones are present, over 90% being singletons, with the ten largest covering 0.39%. V and J are TRBV5-1 and TRBJ2-2; 8 nucleotides line up with TRBD1. The receptor was derived from a man younger than 35 in good health. Some clones in this sample may be carry-over from other donors' samples. The sample taken for sequencing was naive CD4+ T cells from PBMCs. Subset noted: CD45RA+ positively selected. The DNA for the CDR3 is TGCGCCAGCAGTACCGGGACAGGGAACACCGGGGAGCTGTTTTTT. This translates into CASSTGTGNTGELFF.